Detailed here is one T cell receptor (beta chain). This CDR3 is built from 15 residues. Germline V CDR1 and CDR2: LGHDT, YNNKEL (reference sequence). V was shortened by 1 base and J by 8 bases, with 17 bases between the two germline ends. The entry originates in a study of blood T cell repertoires in COVID-19. Study summary: From T cells, B-cell-depleted T cells, or PBMCs came the material, which was cDNA or gDNA.

Sequencing used immunoSEQ multiplex PCR; TCRdb keeps in-frame clones, though not all of them. The data contain some 74,000 clones, approximately 80% of them singletons. The clonotype originates from a human donor in a cohort sampled during active COVID-19. Sequenced input: peripheral blood. V is TRBV3-1 (or the pseudogene TRBV3-2) and J is TRBJ1-2; weak D call: TRBD1 (6 bases). The CDR3 reads CASSQGPTGGLGYTF. The DNA for the CDR3 is TGTGCCAGCAGCCAAGGCCCCACGGGGGGGCTCGGCTACACCTTC.